Listed below are T cell receptor beta chains from one sample, sequenced in a study of T-cell reconstitution after alpha-beta-depleted transplantation in children. TCRdb re-analysed the PCR reads in MiXCR, keeping a single row per CDR3 protein. The table lists 550,000 to 800,000 distinct CDR3 sequences, about an eighth of them singletons. The sample here was PBMCs, taken before TCRalphabeta/CD19-depleted stem cell transplant. The receptor set was obtained from a girl aged 2-10 years with congenital amegakaryocytic thrombocytopenia, due to receive a stem cell transplant. Each CDR3 is given with its conserved first and last residue. The order of the fields is J gene, V gene, clone size, D gene, CDR3 protein, CDR3 DNA. The D gene is left open where the match is weak. The size of a clone is reported for some rows only, either as once, few or many, or as a class for expanded clones.

TRBJ2-1,TRBV20-1,many,TRBD2,CSAKLASGARDNEQFF,TGCAGTGCCAAACTAGCGAGTGGGGCTCGCGACAATGAGCAGTTCTTC
TRBJ2-3,TRBV4-1,-,TRBD2,CASSSTSGQADTQYF,TGCGCCAGCAGCTCGACTAGCGGGCAGGCAGATACGCAGTATTTT
TRBJ2-5,TRBV12-3/TRBV12-4,many,-,CASSLWVVTQETQYF,TGTGCCAGCAGTTTATGGGTGGTGACACAAGAGACCCAGTACTTC
TRBJ2-1,TRBV12-3/TRBV12-4,many,TRBD2,CASSSLTSGGYNEQFF,TGTGCCAGCAGTTCCTTAACTAGCGGGGGCTACAATGAGCAGTTCTTC
TRBJ2-7,TRBV10-3,many,TRBD1,CAIRSGQGYEQYF,TGTGCCATCAGATCGGGACAGGGCTACGAGCAGTACTTC
TRBJ2-5,TRBV6-1,many,-,CASSEMNFGTQYF,TGTGCCAGCAGTGAAATGAACTTCGGGACCCAGTACTTC
TRBJ2-3,TRBV30,many,TRBD2,CAWRLGLARTDTQYF,TGTGCCTGGAGGTTAGGACTAGCGCGCACAGATACGCAGTATTTT
TRBJ1-2,TRBV5-1,few,-,CASSLLPGGAPNYGYTF,TGCGCCAGCAGCTTGTTACCGGGGGGCGCCCCCAACTATGGCTACACCTTC
TRBJ1-2,TRBV5-1,-,TRBD1,CVSSLGRTGEAYGYTF,TGCGTCAGCAGCTTGGGAAGGACAGGGGAGGCCTATGGCTACACCTTC
TRBJ2-5,TRBV5-1,few,-,CASSPPGNQETQYF,TGCGCCAGCAGCCCGCCGGGGAACCAAGAGACCCAGTACTTC
TRBJ2-5,TRBV5-4,many,-,CASSSAVKETQYF,TGTGCCAGCAGCTCGGCGGTAAAAGAGACCCAGTACTTC
TRBJ1-4,TRBV5-1,many,-,CACRRDDSTNEKLFF,TGCGCCTGCCGCCGGGACGACTCAACTAATGAAAAACTGTTTTTT
TRBJ2-1,TRBV20-1,many,TRBD2,CSASSLAGNNEQFF,TGCAGTGCTAGCAGCCTAGCGGGTAACAATGAGCAGTTCTTC
TRBJ2-3,TRBV20-1,-,TRBD2,CSAPGRVTPTDTQYF,TGCAGTGCCCCAGGGAGGGTGACCCCCACAGATACGCAGTATTTT
TRBJ2-3,TRBV5-1,many,TRBD2,CASSRSSGRTDTQYF,TGCGCCAGCAGCCGGAGTAGCGGGAGAACAGATACGCAGTATTTT
TRBJ2-7,TRBV4-2,many,TRBD2,CASSQGASGTLSYEQYF,TGTGCCAGCAGCCAAGGCGCTAGCGGGACTTTATCCTACGAGCAGTACTTC
TRBJ1-5,TRBV5-1,many,TRBD1,CASSLSRTGWDNQPQHF,TGCGCCAGCAGCTTGAGTCGGACAGGGTGGGACAATCAGCCCCAGCATTTT
TRBJ2-1,TRBV4-1,-,TRBD2,CASSQDPGLLNEQFF,TGCGCCAGCAGCCAAGATCCGGGACTATTAAATGAGCAGTTCTTC
TRBJ2-7,TRBV28,few,-,CATRGAYEQYF,TGTGCCACCAGGGGGGCCTACGAGCAGTACTTC
TRBJ2-3,TRBV29-1,few,TRBD2,CSVEGFRAGVSTDTQYF,TGCAGCGTTGAAGGATTTAGGGCGGGGGTGAGCACAGATACGCAGTATTTT
TRBJ1-5,TRBV30,-,-,CAWSVQINQPQHF,TGTGCCTGGAGTGTACAGATTAATCAGCCCCAGCATTTT
TRBJ1-4,TRBV5-1,many,TRBD1,CASRPGTGSEKLFF,TGCGCCAGCAGGCCCGGGACAGGGTCTGAAAAACTGTTTTTT
TRBJ2-7,TRBV19,few,TRBD2,CASSMGLAATYEQYF,TGTGCCAGTAGTATGGGACTAGCGGCAACCTACGAGCAGTACTTC
TRBJ2-5,TRBV20-1,-,-,CSAKYATRQETQYF,TGCAGTGCCAAGTACGCGACAAGGCAAGAGACCCAGTACTTC
TRBJ2-1,TRBV7-6,-,-,CASSLDLNYNEQFF,TGTGCCAGCAGCTTAGACCTCAACTACAATGAGCAGTTCTTC
TRBJ2-1,TRBV7-9,-,-,CASSILATYNEQFF,TGTGCCAGCAGCATATTGGCTACCTACAATGAGCAGTTCTTC
TRBJ1-2,TRBV20-1,few,-,CSARDLGGSYGYTF,TGCAGTGCTAGAGATCTTGGGGGAAGCTATGGCTACACCTTC
TRBJ2-3,TRBV29-1,-,-,CSVLTDTQYF,TGCAGCGTTCTCACAGATACGCAGTATTTT
TRBJ1-1,TRBV11-2,-,-,CASSRDRGAQGLNTEAFF,TGTGCCAGCAGCCGCGATAGGGGGGCCCAGGGCCTGAACACTGAAGCTTTCTTT
TRBJ2-7,TRBV5-4,once,TRBD2,CASSLYVTSGRNEQYF,TGTGCCAGCAGCTTGTATGTGACTAGCGGGAGGAACGAGCAGTACTTC
TRBJ2-1,TRBV5-1,-,-,CASSLDPRQGLPHNEQFF,TGCGCCAGCAGCTTGGACCCTCGCCAGGGATTGCCCCACAATGAGCAGTTCTTC
TRBJ2-3,TRBV20-1,many,-,CSATNPGRVFGTDTQYF,TGCAGTGCTACCAATCCCGGGAGAGTTTTTGGAACAGATACGCAGTATTTT
TRBJ2-7,TRBV12-3/TRBV12-4,-,TRBD1,CASRHPGQGEEQYF,TGTGCCAGCAGACATCCGGGACAGGGTGAAGAGCAGTACTTC
TRBJ2-4,TRBV27,few,-,CASSSPGDLFGDIQYF,TGTGCCAGCAGTTCTCCAGGGGATTTATTCGGGGACATTCAGTACTTC
TRBJ1-4,TRBV29-1,few,-,CSVGRINEKLFF,TGCAGCGTTGGGCGGATTAATGAAAAACTGTTTTTT
TRBJ1-4,TRBV5-1,-,-,CASSDRQNSNEKLFF,TGCGCCAGCAGCGATCGACAGAATTCTAATGAAAAACTGTTTTTT
TRBJ2-2,TRBV12-3/TRBV12-4,many,TRBD2,CASRGGTANTGELFF,TGTGCCAGCAGGGGAGGGACTGCGAACACCGGGGAGCTGTTTTTT
TRBJ2-7,TRBV5-5,few,-,CASGVTGLSYEQYF,TGTGCCAGCGGGGTCACAGGGCTCTCCTACGAGCAGTACTTC
TRBJ2-5,TRBV9,many,-,CASNVAGRQETQYF,TGTGCCAGCAACGTTGCGGGGCGCCAAGAGACCCAGTACTTC
TRBJ2-7,TRBV7-9,few,-,CASSFGVGTYEQYF,TGTGCCAGCAGCTTTGGGGTTGGGACCTACGAGCAGTACTTC
TRBJ2-1,TRBV5-1,-,TRBD2,CPSSPRTSGSYNEQFF,TGCCCCAGCAGCCCAAGGACTAGCGGGAGCTACAATGAGCAGTTCTTC
TRBJ2-1,TRBV12-3/TRBV12-4,many,-,CASSFLGYEQFF,TGTGCCAGCAGTTTCCTGGGGTATGAGCAGTTCTTC
TRBJ2-7,TRBV24-1,many,-,CATSDFGPTWASYEQYF,TGTGCCACCAGTGATTTCGGACCGACCTGGGCGTCCTACGAGCAGTACTTC
TRBJ2-3,TRBV7-9,many,-,CASSLTSPFGTDTQYF,TGTGCCAGCAGCTTAACTAGCCCCTTTGGCACAGATACGCAGTATTTT
TRBJ2-1,TRBV5-1,many,-,CASSFRASKDEQFF,TGCGCCAGCAGCTTCCGGGCCTCGAAGGATGAGCAGTTCTTC
TRBJ2-3,TRBV12-3/TRBV12-4,-,TRBD2,CASGPSGISTDTQYF,TGTGCCAGCGGCCCTAGCGGGATATCCACAGATACGCAGTATTTT
TRBJ2-5,TRBV20-1,many,TRBD2,CSASSAGAEFGETQYF,TGCAGTGCATCGTCGGCGGGAGCTGAGTTCGGGGAGACCCAGTACTTC
TRBJ1-1,TRBV5-1,many,-,CASRQDTEAFF,TGCGCCAGCAGGCAAGACACTGAAGCTTTCTTT
TRBJ2-3,TRBV7-3,many,-,CASSLLSGADTQYF,TGTGCCAGCAGCTTACTTAGCGGTGCAGATACGCAGTATTTT
TRBJ2-1,TRBV11-2,-,-,CASSGPIFDNEQFF,TGTGCCAGCAGCGGCCCCATTTTTGACAATGAGCAGTTCTTC
TRBJ2-1,TRBV12-3/TRBV12-4,many,TRBD2,CASTPRGGYNEQFF,TGTGCCAGCACCCCTCGGGGGGGCTACAATGAGCAGTTCTTC
TRBJ1-2,TRBV20-1,few,TRBD1,CSARGLGQRNYGYTF,TGCAGTGCTAGAGGGCTGGGACAGCGGAACTATGGCTACACCTTC
TRBJ1-2,TRBV7-9,-,TRBD1,CASSLAVPGTGTVF,TGTGCCAGCAGCTTAGCGGTACCGGGGACAGGAACCGTCTTC